The rows below give T cell receptor beta chains drawn from one sample of a study of T cell responses to AZD1222 COVID-19 vaccine. Profiling relied on immunoSEQ multiplex PCR, and the TCRdb table lists in-frame clones only, not all of them. The profile shows 99,000 or so clones, 87% of them singletons. The sequencing here drew on peripheral blood, taken on day 0 of AZD1222 vaccination. These receptors all stem from an adult in good health. Both conserved end residues are part of each CDR3. The order of the fields is J gene, clone size, D gene, V gene, CDR3 protein, CDR3 DNA. D genes are given only for firm matches. Clone size is not always given. Where it is, it says once, few, many or a class for expanded clones.

J: TRBJ2-7
size: .
D: .
V: TRBV19
CDR3: CASSARDRSEQYF
DNA: TGTGCCAGTAGTGCTAGGGACCGCAGCGAGCAGTACTTC

J: TRBJ1-5
size: .
D: .
V: TRBV27
CDR3: CASSEDSYSNQPQHF
DNA: TGTGCCAGCAGTGAAGACAGTTATAGCAATCAGCCCCAGCATTTT

J: TRBJ1-1
size: .
D: TRBD1
V: TRBV4-1
CDR3: CASRVFGQGAGTEAFF
DNA: TGCGCCAGCAGGGTATTTGGACAGGGGGCAGGAACTGAAGCTTTCTTT

J: TRBJ1-2
size: .
D: .
V: TRBV27
CDR3: CASSWGATYGYTF
DNA: TGTGCCAGCAGTTGGGGTGCCACCTATGGCTACACCTTC

J: TRBJ2-7
size: .
D: .
V: TRBV25-1
CDR3: CASSDRTALGYEQYF
DNA: TGTGCCAGCAGTGACCGCACAGCGCTGGGGTACGAGCAGTACTTC

J: TRBJ1-2
size: .
D: TRBD1
V: TRBV7-9
CDR3: CASSLGGQGSYGYTF
DNA: TGTGCCAGCAGCTTAGGCGGACAGGGGAGCTATGGCTACACCTTC

J: TRBJ2-7
size: .
D: TRBD2
V: TRBV5-6
CDR3: CASRLAGGPYEQYF
DNA: TGTGCCAGCAGGTTAGCGGGGGGACCCTACGAGCAGTACTTC

J: TRBJ2-2
size: once
D: .
V: TRBV3-1/TRBV3-2
CDR3: CASSQGVVGELFF
DNA: TGTGCCAGCAGCCAAGGGGTGGTCGGGGAGCTGTTTTTT

J: TRBJ1-2
size: .
D: .
V: TRBV12-3/TRBV12-4
CDR3: CASSLRQAYGYTF
DNA: TGTGCCAGCAGTTTGAGACAGGCCTATGGCTACACCTTC

J: TRBJ1-2
size: .
D: .
V: TRBV3-1/TRBV3-2
CDR3: CASSQEVSQGYGYTF
DNA: TGTGCCAGCAGCCAAGAGGTCTCACAGGGTTATGGCTACACCTTC

J: TRBJ1-5
size: .
D: TRBD1
V: TRBV24-1
CDR3: CATSDPGQGWNQPQHF
DNA: TGTGCCACCAGTGACCCGGGACAGGGATGGAATCAGCCCCAGCATTTT

J: TRBJ1-1
size: .
D: .
V: TRBV6-1
CDR3: CASSEGENTEAFF
DNA: TGTGCCAGCAGTGAGGGGGAAAACACTGAAGCTTTCTTT

J: TRBJ1-1
size: .
D: .
V: TRBV11-3
CDR3: CASSLEDNTEAFF
DNA: TGTGCCAGCAGCTTGGAAGACAACACTGAAGCTTTCTTT

J: TRBJ1-4
size: .
D: TRBD1
V: TRBV2
CDR3: CASRLQGGNEKLFF
DNA: TGTGCCAGCAGACTACAGGGGGGGAATGAAAAACTGTTTTTT

J: TRBJ1-2
size: .
D: TRBD1
V: TRBV29-1
CDR3: CSIVGTGGLYGYTF
DNA: TGCAGCATTGTCGGGACAGGGGGTTTGTATGGCTACACCTTC

J: TRBJ2-3
size: .
D: TRBD1
V: TRBV6-2/TRBV6-3
CDR3: CASSRQGDTDTQYF
DNA: TGTGCCAGCAGTAGACAGGGGGACACAGATACGCAGTATTTT

J: TRBJ1-2
size: .
D: .
V: TRBV19
CDR3: CASSIHLGEMGGYTF
DNA: TGTGCCAGTAGTATACACCTTGGGGAAATGGGAGGCTACACCTTC

J: TRBJ2-1
size: .
D: .
V: TRBV18
CDR3: CASSPKGPVYNEQFF
DNA: TGTGCCAGCTCACCAAAGGGGCCCGTCTACAATGAGCAGTTCTTC

J: TRBJ1-5
size: once
D: .
V: TRBV5-1
CDR3: CASSLEGDLGQPQHF
DNA: TGTGCCAGCAGCTTGGAGGGGGATCTCGGTCAGCCCCAGCATTTT

J: TRBJ2-1
size: .
D: .
V: TRBV7-9
CDR3: CASSLDGRSNEQFF
DNA: TGTGCCAGCAGCTTAGATGGGAGATCAAATGAGCAGTTCTTC

J: TRBJ1-1
size: .
D: .
V: TRBV19
CDR3: CASRPDVSNTEAFF
DNA: TGTGCCAGTAGACCGGACGTTTCGAACACTGAAGCTTTCTTT

J: TRBJ1-1
size: .
D: TRBD1
V: TRBV27
CDR3: CASRYPGTAAMNTEAFF
DNA: TGTGCCAGCAGGTACCCCGGGACAGCCGCAATGAACACTGAAGCTTTCTTT

J: TRBJ1-2
size: .
D: TRBD1
V: TRBV11-2
CDR3: CASSLDRGLGGYTF
DNA: TGTGCCAGCAGTTTGGACAGGGGTTTAGGCGGCTACACCTTC

J: TRBJ1-2
size: once
D: TRBD1
V: TRBV4-1
CDR3: CASSPLRGQGNYGYTF
DNA: TGCGCCAGCAGCCCTCTAAGGGGGCAGGGCAATTATGGCTACACCTTC

J: TRBJ2-1
size: .
D: TRBD1
V: TRBV29-1
CDR3: CSVGGLTGMGNEQFF
DNA: TGCAGCGTTGGTGGATTGACAGGGATGGGCAATGAGCAGTTCTTC

J: TRBJ2-5
size: .
D: .
V: TRBV21-1
CDR3: CASSKAWTGLGETQYF
DNA: TGTGCCAGCAGCAAAGCCTGGACAGGGTTGGGAGAGACCCAGTACTTC

J: TRBJ1-1
size: .
D: TRBD1
V: TRBV4-3
CDR3: CASSYRQGRLVDTEAFF
DNA: TGCGCCAGCAGCTACCGACAGGGGAGGTTAGTGGATACTGAAGCTTTCTTT

J: TRBJ1-2
size: once
D: TRBD1
V: TRBV7-9
CDR3: CASSPTLTGGDGYTF
DNA: TGTGCCAGCAGCCCCACTTTGACAGGGGGCGATGGCTACACCTTC

J: TRBJ2-5
size: .
D: TRBD2
V: TRBV5-6
CDR3: CASSYYLAGGAVGETQYF
DNA: TGTGCCAGCAGCTACTATTTAGCGGGAGGAGCGGTAGGGGAGACCCAGTACTTC

J: TRBJ1-2
size: .
D: .
V: TRBV6-5
CDR3: CASSMGGLGGYTF
DNA: TGTGCCAGCAGCATGGGGGGTCTCGGCGGCTACACCTTC

J: TRBJ2-7
size: few
D: .
V: TRBV9
CDR3: CASSVVPTGSYEQYF
DNA: TGTGCCAGCAGCGTTGTCCCCACGGGATCCTACGAGCAGTACTTC

J: TRBJ1-5
size: few
D: .
V: TRBV18
CDR3: CASSVYSSQPQHF
DNA: TGTGCCAGCTCGGTTTATTCTTCGCAGCCCCAGCATTTT

J: TRBJ2-1
size: .
D: TRBD2
V: TRBV7-8
CDR3: CASSLDSSGGAYEQFF
DNA: TGTGCCAGCAGCTTAGATTCTAGCGGGGGGGCATATGAGCAGTTCTTC

J: TRBJ1-1
size: .
D: .
V: TRBV7-8
CDR3: CASSRERRMNTEAFF
DNA: TGTGCCAGCAGCCGGGAACGGCGGATGAACACTGAAGCTTTCTTT

J: TRBJ1-4
size: .
D: TRBD1
V: TRBV7-9
CDR3: CASSFPRGPNEKLFF
DNA: TGTGCCAGCAGCTTTCCCAGGGGGCCTAATGAAAAACTGTTTTTT

J: TRBJ1-2
size: .
D: TRBD1
V: TRBV12-3/TRBV12-4
CDR3: CASSLSTGRGYTF
DNA: TGTGCCAGCAGCCTCTCGACAGGGCGCGGCTACACCTTC

J: TRBJ1-6
size: .
D: .
V: TRBV12-3/TRBV12-4
CDR3: CASSSGNNSPLHF
DNA: TGTGCCAGCAGTTCGGGGAATAATTCACCCCTCCACTTT

J: TRBJ2-1
size: .
D: TRBD1
V: TRBV28
CDR3: CASRQNRGQGQFF
DNA: TGTGCCAGCAGACAGAACAGGGGTCAAGGGCAGTTCTTC

J: TRBJ1-2
size: .
D: TRBD1
V: TRBV5-1
CDR3: CASSPRIGTGGGYTF
DNA: TGCGCCAGCAGCCCGCGAATCGGGACAGGGGGCGGCTACACCTTC

J: TRBJ2-2
size: .
D: .
V: TRBV11-2
CDR3: CASSLDQGGPNTGELFF
DNA: TGTGCCAGCAGCTTAGATCAGGGGGGGCCGAACACCGGGGAGCTGTTTTTT

J: TRBJ2-2
size: .
D: .
V: TRBV7-3
CDR3: CASSAGGHNTGELFF
DNA: TGTGCCAGCAGCGCCGGGGGGCACAACACCGGGGAGCTGTTTTTT

J: TRBJ1-4
size: .
D: TRBD1
V: TRBV9
CDR3: CASSARDREGEKLFF
DNA: TGTGCCAGCAGCGCGCGGGACAGGGAAGGTGAAAAACTGTTTTTT

J: TRBJ1-4
size: .
D: TRBD1
V: TRBV9
CDR3: CASSQQGGDEKLFF
DNA: TGTGCCAGCAGCCAACAGGGGGGAGATGAAAAACTGTTTTTT

J: TRBJ2-6
size: .
D: TRBD1
V: TRBV11-3
CDR3: CASSFRQGMANVLTF
DNA: TGTGCCAGCAGCTTTAGACAGGGGATGGCCAACGTCCTGACTTTC

J: TRBJ2-1
size: .
D: .
V: TRBV18
CDR3: CASSPPPAGNEQFF
DNA: TGTGCCAGCTCACCCCCCCCGGCAGGGAATGAGCAGTTCTTC

J: TRBJ2-5
size: .
D: .
V: TRBV2
CDR3: CASSDLISGDIQETQYF
DNA: TGTGCCAGCAGTGATTTAATCTCGGGTGACATCCAAGAGACCCAGTACTTC

J: TRBJ2-1
size: few
D: TRBD1
V: TRBV29-1
CDR3: CSGGQGGYNEQFF
DNA: TGCAGCGGTGGACAGGGGGGGTACAATGAGCAGTTCTTC

J: TRBJ2-7
size: .
D: TRBD1
V: TRBV10-3
CDR3: CAISDPSKGQGLTYEQYF
DNA: TGTGCCATCAGTGATCCGTCGAAAGGACAGGGGCTAACCTACGAGCAGTACTTC

J: TRBJ1-1
size: .
D: .
V: TRBV6-1
CDR3: CASSEPPGGIAEAFF
DNA: TGTGCCAGCAGTGAACCCCCTGGGGGGATCGCTGAAGCTTTCTTT

J: TRBJ1-1
size: .
D: .
V: TRBV24-1
CDR3: CATSDSTVMNTEAFF
DNA: TGTGCCACCAGTGATTCGACAGTTATGAACACTGAAGCTTTCTTT

J: TRBJ2-2
size: .
D: .
V: TRBV4-2
CDR3: CASSQTNTGELFF
DNA: TGTGCCAGCAGCCAAACGAACACCGGGGAGCTGTTTTTT

J: TRBJ1-4
size: .
D: TRBD1
V: TRBV4-1
CDR3: CASSHRQGDLGEKLFF
DNA: TGCGCCAGCAGCCACCGTCAGGGGGACCTGGGGGAAAAACTGTTTTTT

J: TRBJ1-4
size: .
D: TRBD1
V: TRBV7-9
CDR3: CASSSGQAGEKLFF
DNA: TGTGCCAGCAGCTCAGGACAGGCTGGTGAAAAACTGTTTTTT

J: TRBJ2-1
size: once
D: TRBD2
V: TRBV24-1
CDR3: CATSDLRAGGEYNEQFF
DNA: TGTGCCACCAGTGATTTAAGAGCGGGAGGGGAGTACAATGAGCAGTTCTTC

J: TRBJ1-4
size: .
D: .
V: TRBV7-9
CDR3: CASSLNEEKLFF
DNA: TGTGCCAGCAGCTTAAACGAGGAAAAACTGTTTTTT

J: TRBJ1-1
size: .
D: .
V: TRBV5-4
CDR3: CASSLDGREAEAFF
DNA: TGTGCCAGCAGCTTGGATGGCAGGGAGGCTGAAGCTTTCTTT

J: TRBJ1-1
size: .
D: .
V: TRBV6-2/TRBV6-3
CDR3: CASSQGPTEAFF
DNA: TGTGCCAGCAGTCAGGGCCCCACTGAAGCTTTCTTT

J: TRBJ2-3
size: .
D: .
V: TRBV7-2
CDR3: CASSSGQQRTDTQYF
DNA: TGTGCCAGCAGCTCTGGACAACAACGCACAGATACGCAGTATTTT

J: TRBJ2-6
size: .
D: TRBD1
V: TRBV11-2
CDR3: CASSLRDSYSGANVLTF
DNA: TGTGCCAGCAGCTTGAGGGACAGCTACTCTGGGGCCAACGTCCTGACTTTC

J: TRBJ1-4
size: .
D: .
V: TRBV4-2
CDR3: CASSQEWRATNEKLFF
DNA: TGTGCCAGCAGCCAAGAGTGGCGAGCAACTAATGAAAAACTGTTTTTT